This T cell receptor beta chain originates from a study of blood T cell repertoires in COVID-19. The CDR3 has 15 amino acids. Germline CDR1 is SQVTM and CDR2 is ANQGSEA. Trimming shortened V by 0 bases and J by 3 bases, and 12 bases separated the two germline ends. The protocol was immunoSEQ multiplex PCR, while the TCRdb copy is restricted to in-frame clones and leaves out a portion. This table has around 99,000 clones, 75% to 95% appearing once. The clonotype comes from a woman in her twenties or thirties with acute or convalescent COVID-19. This chain uses TRBV29-1 with TRBJ1-5; D is possibly TRBD1 (6 bases). Sequenced input: peripheral blood. CDR3 loop: CSVEDLQGSNQPQHF. The CDR3 DNA is TGCAGCGTTGAAGATCTTCAGGGGTCCAATCAGCCCCAGCATTTT.